The present T cell receptor beta chain was sequenced within a study of sequential checkpoint blockade in melanoma. The overall study: Randomization was 1:1 between first-line nivolumab→ipilimumab and ipilimumab→nivolumab. After both sequences, patients received maintenance nivolumab.

The CDR3 extends over 16 amino acids. Trimming at V came to 5 bases and at J to 4 bases, leaving 8 bases not matched to a gene. Germline assignment: CDR1 SGHVS and CDR2 FNYEAQ. Assay used: immunoSEQ multiplex PCR; TCRdb lists only in-frame clones, some missing. The data contain 4,500 to 6,000 clones, roughly 80% of them seen just once; the ten biggest clones take up under 65%. Treatment here: randomized to nivolumab then ipilimumab (arm A) or the reverse (arm B). DNA-damaging chemotherapy had not been given to any patient beforehand. Sorted cells were live CD3+CD8+, lacking CD19 and CD56, from PBMCs. The sample was CD8+ T cells sorted from blood (inferred from file names), taken from a patient given nivolumab and ipilimumab in sequence. This TCR derives from a human donor with melanoma. The chain is built from TRBV7-6 and TRBJ2-5; 12 bases align to TRBD1. The CDR3: CASSGTGDRGLETQYF. The CDR3 region has the DNA TGTGCCAGCAGCGGAACAGGGGACAGGGGGCTAGAGACCCAGTACTTC.